Each of the 7 T cell receptor beta chains below was sequenced from the same sample in a study of tumor and adjacent non-tumor tissue in lung cancer. RNA was extracted from bulk tissue without any cell sorting. The library came from three nested PCR rounds adapted from ARM-PCR protocols. TCRdb reprocessed the multiplex PCR reads with MiXCR, giving one entry per CDR3 protein. The sample consists of 85,000 to 100,000 distinct CDR3 sequences, about 67% of them appearing once. Material for sequencing was lung tumor tissue. Receptors originate from a man in his sixties with non-small cell lung cancer.

As for this clonotype: The junction departs from the called germline gene at one end, perhaps through a read error. CDR3 region: CVSSYSGRPSGDTIYF. Here the CDR3 DNA reads TGTGTTAGCAGTTACTCGGGCAGACCGTCTGGAGACACCATATATTTT. The chain carries TRBV6-5 and TRBJ1-3; D uncertain. This CDR3 comprises 16 residues. Per germline, CDR1 MNHEY and CDR2 SVGAGI.

The chain links TRBV2 to TRBJ2-1, with 13 bases fitting TRBD2. This CDR3 has 12 residues. Germline CDR1 reads SNHLY; CDR2 reads FYNNEI. The junction had 0 bases not matched to a gene; V was cut back by 8 bases and J by 8 bases. CDR3 residues: CASGTSGDEQFF. The CDR3 DNA reads TGTGCCAGCGGGACTAGCGGGGATGAGCAGTTCTTC.

This clonotype showed up just once. One end of the junction does not line up with germline, which may come from a read error. The rearrangement links TRBV11-2 to TRBJ2-1; no clear D. This CDR3 spans 13 amino acids. Per germline, CDR1 SGHAT and CDR2 FQNNGV. The CDR3 here is CSSSTPDENEQFF. The CDR3 nucleotides are TGTTCCAGCAGCACACCGGACGAAAATGAGCAGTTCTTC.

A note on this clonotype: At one end the junction does not follow the germline gene, possibly because of a read error. The chain employs TRBV6-5 and TRBJ2-1, with 9 bases that match TRBD1. The CDR3 covers 15 residues. CDR1 is MNHEY, CDR2 SVGAGI, per germline. DNA of the CDR3: TGTGCCAGTAGGAGTACAGGGGGCTCCTACAGTGAGCAGTTCTTC. It specifies CASRSTGGSYSEQFF.

As concerns this clonotype: In this CDR3 the conserved last residue, phenylalanine or tryptophan, is missing, so a read error is likely. It is unclear where the CDR3 begins or ends on the DNA, so no DNA is shown, and the CDR3 is as TCRdb lists it. V is TRBV6-1 and J is TRBJ2-3; the listed D gene, TRBD2, was not tested against the DNA. Counting both end residues, the CDR3 totals 16 amino acids. Germline CDR1 reads MNHNS; CDR2 reads SASEGT. The CDR3 sequence: CASCMGLAGYADTPYI.

In regard to this clonotype: The junction shows a germline mismatch at one end, possibly a read error. The chain recombines TRBV4-1 with TRBJ1-6; 10 nucleotides align to TRBD1. The CDR3 has 16 amino acids. The germline V gene has CDR1 MGHRA and CDR2 YSYEKL. CDR3 amino acids: CASSQIWTGGNSPVHF. In DNA form, the CDR3 reads TGCGCCAGCAGCCAAATCTGGACAGGGGGTAATTCACCCGTCCACTTT.

Many counts were recorded for this clonotype. The gene calls are TRBV28 and TRBJ2-3; unclear D gene. V was clipped by 4 bases and J by 2 bases, with 1 base between them. Per germline, CDR1 MDHEN and CDR2 SYDVKM. The CDR3 covers 11 residues. In DNA form, the CDR3 reads TGTGCCAGCAGTTACACAGATACGCAGTATTTT. It is translated as CASSYTDTQYF.